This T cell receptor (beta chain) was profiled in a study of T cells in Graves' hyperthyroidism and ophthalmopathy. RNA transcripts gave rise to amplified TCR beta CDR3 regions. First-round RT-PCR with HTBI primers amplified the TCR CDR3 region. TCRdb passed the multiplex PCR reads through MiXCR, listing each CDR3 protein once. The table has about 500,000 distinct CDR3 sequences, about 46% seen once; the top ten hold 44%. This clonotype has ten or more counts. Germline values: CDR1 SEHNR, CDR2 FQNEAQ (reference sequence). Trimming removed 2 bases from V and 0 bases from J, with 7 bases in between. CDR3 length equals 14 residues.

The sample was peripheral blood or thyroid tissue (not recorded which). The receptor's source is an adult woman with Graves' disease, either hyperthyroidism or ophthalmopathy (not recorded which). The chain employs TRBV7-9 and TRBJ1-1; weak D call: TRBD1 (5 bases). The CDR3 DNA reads TGTGCCAGCAGCTTACCCAGGGTGAACACTGAAGCTTTCTTT. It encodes CASSLPRVNTEAFF.